This T cell receptor (delta chain) derives from a study of human gamma delta and Vdelta1 T cells (dated by TCRdb to the late 2010s). Concerning the study at large: The study investigated Delta One T cells, Vd1+ gamma-delta T cells, as cytotoxic effectors against acute myeloid leukemia.

Within its sample, this clone is medium-sized (0.01 to 0.1%). Its cognate antigen has yet to be identified. No qualities accompany the bases; no much larger clone lies one base away. Trimming removed 2 bases from V and 0 bases from J; the gene matches leave 30 bases unexplained. Including cysteine and phenylalanine, the CDR3 has 25 amino acids. The only DNA kept is the CDR3, 75 bases in frame from the first base. CDR1 and CDR2, looked up from the germline V gene, are TSWWSYY and QGS. Receptors were amplified or captured by PCR. Instrument on record: Illumina MiSeq. Via CATT, TCRdb reprocessed the public reads, and rows with identical DNA were then joined. Present in this sample are about 6,500 delta-chain clones, almost 40% of which were seen just once. The ten biggest clones cover 5.9% of the sample. The investigation overall reported the following: Delta One T cells were reported to be polyclonal and to show broad cytotoxic targeting of acute myeloid leukemia.

The chain is encoded by TRDV1 joined to TRDJ1, with 10 middle bases fitting TRDD3. Sequencing used Vdelta1 gamma-delta T cells from blood grown in culture (DOT cells). The cell subset or site label for this specimen denotes: Delta One T cells, in vitro expanded/differentiated Vd1+ gamma-delta T cells. This TCR was sampled from a human donor in good health. Here the CDR3 is given as CALGEVVDRAFPRTGGFWYTDKLIF. At the DNA level, the sequence is TGTGCTCTTGGGGAAGTCGTTGATAGGGCCTTCCCTCGTACTGGGGGATTTTGGTACACCGATAAACTCATCTTT.